This TCR beta chain is from a study of blood T cell repertoires in COVID-19. TCRdb's table, derived via immunoSEQ multiplex PCR, lists solely in-frame clones and lacks some. The sample records about 330,000 clones, around 87% being singletons. This CDR3 region has 16 residues. V shed 5 bases and J shed 2 bases, with 19 bases lying between them. Germline lookup yields CDR1 SGHAT and CDR2 FQNNGV. The clonotype originates from a woman under 40 who had recovered from COVID-19. Sequences were obtained from PBMCs or T cells enriched from blood (not recorded which). The V and J genes are TRBV11-2 and TRBJ2-7; tentative D call: TRBD2 (7 bases). CDR3 sequence reads: CASSLSPGEGAYEQYF. CDR3 bases: TGTGCCAGCAGCCTTTCCCCGGGGGAGGGGGCCTACGAGCAGTACTTC.